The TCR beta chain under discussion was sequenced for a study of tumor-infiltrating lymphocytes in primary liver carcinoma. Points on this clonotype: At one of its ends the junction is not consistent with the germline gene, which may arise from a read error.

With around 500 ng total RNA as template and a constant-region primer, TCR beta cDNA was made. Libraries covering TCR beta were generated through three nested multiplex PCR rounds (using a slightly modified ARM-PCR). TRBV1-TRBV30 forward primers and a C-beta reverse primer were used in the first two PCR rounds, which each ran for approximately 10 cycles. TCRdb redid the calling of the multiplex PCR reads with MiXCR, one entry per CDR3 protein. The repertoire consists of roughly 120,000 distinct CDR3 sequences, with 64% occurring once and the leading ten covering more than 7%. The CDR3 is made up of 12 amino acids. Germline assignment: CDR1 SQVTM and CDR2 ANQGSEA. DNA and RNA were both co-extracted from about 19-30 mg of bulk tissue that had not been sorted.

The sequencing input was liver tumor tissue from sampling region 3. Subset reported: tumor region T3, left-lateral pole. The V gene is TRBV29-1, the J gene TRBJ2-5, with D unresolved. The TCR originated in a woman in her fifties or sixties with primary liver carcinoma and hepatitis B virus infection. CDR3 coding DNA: TGCAGTGTTGAGCCAGGCCCGGAGACCCAGTACTTC. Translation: CSVEPGPETQYF.